The 8 T cell receptor beta chains presented below share a single source sample, sequenced in a study of blood T cell repertoires in COVID-19. This table comes from immunoSEQ multiplex PCR, and its TCRdb copy is limited to in-frame clones, with some not included. The sample consists of around 220,000 clones, about nine tenths of them appearing once. Sequences were obtained from PBMCs or T cells enriched from blood (not recorded which). These receptor sequences come from a young woman with acute COVID-19.

The chain carries TRBV7-9 and TRBJ2-7; possibly TRBD1 for D (6 bases). This CDR3 has 16 amino acids. CDR1 is SEHNR, CDR2 FQNEAQ, per germline (reference sequence). V dropped 5 bases and J dropped 5 bases, with 22 bases sitting between them. Here the CDR3 reads CASSAVTGHHLDEQYF. CDR3 DNA: TGTGCCAGCAGCGCCGTCACAGGGCATCACCTAGACGAGCAGTACTTC.

The V and J genes are TRBV2 and TRBJ2-4; 7 nucleotides line up with TRBD1. The germline V gene encodes CDR1 SNHLY and CDR2 FYNNEI. V shed 2 bases, J shed 13 bases, and the junction held 8 bases outside the gene matches. This CDR3 has 13 amino acids. The DNA for the CDR3 is TGTGCCAGCAGTGAAATACGGGACAGCATACAGTACTTC. It encodes CASSEIRDSIQYF.

The chain is built from TRBV28 and TRBJ1-4, with 7 bases identical to TRBD1. Germline V lookup: CDR1 MDHEN, CDR2 SYDVKM. This CDR3 is 15 amino acids long. Trimming cost V 3 bases and J 14 bases; bases outside gene matches: 15. The DNA of the CDR3 is TGTGCCAGCAGTTTCCCACAGGGGTCCTTATCCGGGCTGTTTTTT. The encoded protein is CASSFPQGSLSGLFF. Full variable domain (remainder filled in from reference TRBV28 and TRBJ1-4): DVKVTQSSRYLVKRTGEKVFLECVQDMDHENMFWYRQDPGLGLRLIYFSYDVKMKEKGDIPEGYSVSREKKERFSLILESASTNQTSMYLCASSFPQGSLSGLFFGSGTQLSVL.

V gene TRBV4-1 combines with J gene TRBJ2-3; the D gene is possibly TRBD2 (5 bases). This CDR3 comprises 13 residues. V lost 2 bases, J lost 3 bases, and 6 bases lay in between. Germline values: CDR1 MGHRA, CDR2 YSYEKL. CDR3 loop: CASSQRETDTQYF. The CDR3, as DNA: TGCGCCAGCAGCCAACGGGAAACAGATACGCAGTATTTT.

This clone was detected once. The chain carries TRBV7-9 and TRBJ2-1; D is perhaps TRBD2 (6 bases). This CDR3 has 14 amino acids. Deletions cut 5 bases from V and 6 bases from J, with 14 bases between. The germline V gene encodes CDR1 SEHNR and CDR2 FQNEAQ (reference sequence). The CDR3 protein is CASSRTGVVNEQFF. CDR3 nucleotide sequence: TGTGCCAGCAGCCGAACGGGGGTTGTCAATGAGCAGTTCTTC. Looking up the rest from reference TRBV7-9 and TRBJ2-1 gives the full variable domain: DTGVSQNPRHKITKRGQNVTFRCDPISEHNRLYWYRQTLGQGPEFLTYFQNEAQLEKSRLLSDRFSAERPKGSFSTLEIQRTEQGDSAMYLCASSRTGVVNEQFFGPGTRLTVL.

CDR3 nucleotides: TGTGCCAGCAGCCGCAGGGGACTAGCGGGAGGGACAGATACGCAGTATTTT. It yields the protein CASSRRGLAGGTDTQYF. The chain couples TRBV7-2 to TRBJ2-3, with 16 bases fitting TRBD2. CDR3 length: 17 amino acids. Germline values: CDR1 SGHTA, CDR2 FQGNSA. V lost 5 bases to trimming and J lost 3 bases; unmatched junction nucleotides: 5. Full variable domain (missing parts from reference TRBV7-2 and TRBJ2-3): GAGVSQSPSNKVTEKGKDVELRCDPISGHTALYWYRQSLGQGLEFLIYFQGNSAPDKSGLPSDRFSAERTGGSVSTLTIQRTQQEDSAVYLCASSRRGLAGGTDTQYFGPGTRLTVL.

The CDR3 DNA is TGTGCCAGCAGCTATCGACAGCCTGGGGACTATGGCTACACCTTC. It encodes CASSYRQPGDYGYTF. The chain recombines TRBV7-8 with TRBJ1-2; D might be TRBD1 (5 bases). V lost 4 bases to trimming and J lost 3 bases, with 15 bases between them. The CDR3 is made up of 15 amino acids. Looked up from germline, CDR1 is SGHVS and CDR2 is FQNEAQ.

This chain uses TRBV2 with TRBJ1-2; 8 nucleotides agree with TRBD1. The V segment lost 9 bases and the J segment 4 bases; nucleotides outside the gene matches: 1. Germline-derived CDR1 and CDR2 are SNHLY and FYNNEI. This CDR3 has 11 amino acids. CDR3 DNA: TGTGCCAGAACAGGGGGCTATGGCTACACCTTC. This sequence encodes CARTGGYGYTF. Full variable domain (remainder filled in from reference TRBV2 and TRBJ1-2): EPEVTQTPSHQVTQMGQEVILRCVPISNHLYFYWYRQILGQKVEFLVSFYNNEISEKSEIFDDQFSVERPDGSNFTLKIRSTKLEDSAMYFCARTGGYGYTFGSGTRLTVV.